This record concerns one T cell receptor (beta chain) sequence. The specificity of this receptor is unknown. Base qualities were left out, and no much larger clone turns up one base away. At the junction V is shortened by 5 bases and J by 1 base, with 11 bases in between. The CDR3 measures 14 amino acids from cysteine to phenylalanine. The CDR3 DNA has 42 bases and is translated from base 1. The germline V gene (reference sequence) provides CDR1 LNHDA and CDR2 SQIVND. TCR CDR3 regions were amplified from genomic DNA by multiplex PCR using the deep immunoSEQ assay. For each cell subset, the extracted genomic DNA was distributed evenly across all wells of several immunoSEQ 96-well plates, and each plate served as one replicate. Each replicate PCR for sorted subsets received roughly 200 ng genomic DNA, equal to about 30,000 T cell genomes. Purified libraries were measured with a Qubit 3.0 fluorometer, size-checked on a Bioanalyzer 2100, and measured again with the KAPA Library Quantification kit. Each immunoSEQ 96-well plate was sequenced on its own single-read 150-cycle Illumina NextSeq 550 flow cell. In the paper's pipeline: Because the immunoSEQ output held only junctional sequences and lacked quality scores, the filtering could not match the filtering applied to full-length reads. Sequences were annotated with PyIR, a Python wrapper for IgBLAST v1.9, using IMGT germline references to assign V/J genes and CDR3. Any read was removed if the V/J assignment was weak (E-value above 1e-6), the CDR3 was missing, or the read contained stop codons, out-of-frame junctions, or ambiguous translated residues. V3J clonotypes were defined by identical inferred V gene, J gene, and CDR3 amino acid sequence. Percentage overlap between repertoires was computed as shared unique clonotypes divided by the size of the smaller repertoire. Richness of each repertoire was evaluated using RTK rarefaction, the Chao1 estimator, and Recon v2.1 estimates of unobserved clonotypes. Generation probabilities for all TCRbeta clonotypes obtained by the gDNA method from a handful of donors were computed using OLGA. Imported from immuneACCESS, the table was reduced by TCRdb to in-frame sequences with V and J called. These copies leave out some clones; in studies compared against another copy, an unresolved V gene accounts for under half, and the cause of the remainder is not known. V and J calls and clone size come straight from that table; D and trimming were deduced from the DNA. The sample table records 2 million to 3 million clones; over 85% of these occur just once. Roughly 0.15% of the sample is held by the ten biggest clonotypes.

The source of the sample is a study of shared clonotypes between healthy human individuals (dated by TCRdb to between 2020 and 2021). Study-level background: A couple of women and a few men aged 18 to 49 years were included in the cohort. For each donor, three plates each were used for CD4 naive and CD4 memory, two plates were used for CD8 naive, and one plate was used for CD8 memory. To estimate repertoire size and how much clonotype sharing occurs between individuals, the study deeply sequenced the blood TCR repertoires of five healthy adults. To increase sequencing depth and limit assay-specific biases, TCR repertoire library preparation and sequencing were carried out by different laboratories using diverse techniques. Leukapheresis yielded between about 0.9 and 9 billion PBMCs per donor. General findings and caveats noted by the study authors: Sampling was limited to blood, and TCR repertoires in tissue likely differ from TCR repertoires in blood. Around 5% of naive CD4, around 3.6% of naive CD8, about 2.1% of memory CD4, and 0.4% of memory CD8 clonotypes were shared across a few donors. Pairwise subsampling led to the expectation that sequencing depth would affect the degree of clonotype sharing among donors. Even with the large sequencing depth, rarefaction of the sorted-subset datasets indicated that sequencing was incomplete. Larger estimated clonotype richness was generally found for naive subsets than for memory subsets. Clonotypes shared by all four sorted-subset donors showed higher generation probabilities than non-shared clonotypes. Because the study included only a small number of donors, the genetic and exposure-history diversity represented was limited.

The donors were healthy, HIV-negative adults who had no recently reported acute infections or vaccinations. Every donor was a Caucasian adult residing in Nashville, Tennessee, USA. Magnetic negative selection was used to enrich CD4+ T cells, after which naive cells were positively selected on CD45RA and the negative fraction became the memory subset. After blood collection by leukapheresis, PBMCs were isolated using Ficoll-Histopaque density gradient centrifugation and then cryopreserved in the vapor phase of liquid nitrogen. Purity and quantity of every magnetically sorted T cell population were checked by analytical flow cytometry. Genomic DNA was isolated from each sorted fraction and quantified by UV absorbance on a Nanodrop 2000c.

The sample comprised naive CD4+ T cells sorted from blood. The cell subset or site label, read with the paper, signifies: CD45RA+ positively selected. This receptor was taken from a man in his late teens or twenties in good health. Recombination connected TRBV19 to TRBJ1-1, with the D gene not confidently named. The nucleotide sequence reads TGTGCCAGTAGTGTGTCCCGCCCGAACACTGAAGCTTTCTTT. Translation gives CASSVSRPNTEAFF.